This is a list of T cell receptor beta chains from one sample in a study of T cell responses to AZD1222 COVID-19 vaccine. Here immunoSEQ multiplex PCR was the method, and the copy in TCRdb shows in-frame clones only, minus some. Among some 170,000 clones listed, just over 90% were seen once. The specimen was peripheral blood, collected on day 0 of AZD1222 vaccination. Source of these receptors: an adult in good health. Both conserved end residues are part of each CDR3. A D gene is named only where the DNA matches it firmly.

.,TRBJ2-1,16,TRBV19,TGTGCCAGTAGTATTCTGGCGATTAGCTCCTACAATGAGCAGTTCTTC,CASSILAISSYNEQFF
.,TRBJ2-7,15,TRBV5-1,TGCGCCAGCAGCCCCCAGGCGGGGGCGACCTACGAGCAGTACTTC,CASSPQAGATYEQYF
.,TRBJ2-1,15,TRBV2,TGTGCCAGCAGTGAGGACGGGTACTCCTACAATGAGCAGTTCTTC,CASSEDGYSYNEQFF
.,TRBJ1-1,11,TRBV29-1,TGCAGCGTTGTTCTGAACACTGAAGCTTTCTTT,CSVVLNTEAFF
.,TRBJ2-7,13,TRBV5-1,TGCGCCAGCAGCTTGGCCAGTTTCTACGAGCAGTACTTC,CASSLASFYEQYF
.,TRBJ2-7,13,TRBV7-8,TGTGCCAGCAGCACAGGACGGGAATACGAGCAGTACTTC,CASSTGREYEQYF
.,TRBJ2-2,15,TRBV19,TGTGCCAGTAGTATAGAGGGACCCTACACCGGGGAGCTGTTTTTT,CASSIEGPYTGELFF
TRBD2,TRBJ2-1,15,TRBV5-1,TGCGCCAGCAGCCCTCCGACTAGCAGCTACAATGAGCAGTTCTTC,CASSPPTSSYNEQFF
.,TRBJ1-1,11,TRBV2,TGTGCCAGTAAACAGGGCGCTGAAGCTTTCTTT,CASKQGAEAFF
.,TRBJ2-3,17,TRBV12-1,TGTGCCAGCAGCTTACAGGACAGGGGGCGTTTCACAGATACGCAGTATTTT,CASSLQDRGRFTDTQYF
.,TRBJ1-5,14,TRBV6-4,TGTGCCAGCAGTGAAGGGGGAGGCGATCAGCCCCAGCATTTT,CASSEGGGDQPQHF
.,TRBJ2-7,11,TRBV2,TGTGCCAGCAGTGAAGAGGACGAGCAGTACTTC,CASSEEDEQYF